Below are 20 T cell receptor beta chains sequenced from a single sample in a study of beta chain features in type 1 diabetes. The sequenced template was cDNA made from the entire isolated RNA. Sequencing used immunoSEQ multiplex PCR; TCRdb keeps in-frame clones, though not all of them. The data contain hundreds of thousands of clones, 12% to 15% of them seen just once; the ten biggest clones take up about 0.027%. The sample taken for sequencing was naive CD4+ T cells from blood. The receptors were gathered from a woman in her 40s in good health.

The V gene is TRBV19, the J gene TRBJ2-4; the D gene is possibly TRBD1 (6 bases). The CDR3 length is 17 residues. With 0 bases removed from V and 3 bases from J, the gap between germline ends came to 15 bases. The germline CDR1 and CDR2 sequences are LNHDA and SQIVND (reference sequence). The CDR3 protein is CASSIERQVFSKNIQYF. The CDR3 region has the DNA TGTGCCAGTAGTATAGAGCGACAGGTATTTAGCAAAAACATTCAGTACTTC.

The rearrangement uses TRBV9 and TRBJ2-5, with 11 bases identical to TRBD2. This CDR3 has 18 residues. V dropped 3 bases and J dropped 2; count of bases not matched to a gene: 12. Germline values: CDR1 SGDLS, CDR2 YYNGEE. CDR3 bases: TGTGCCAGCAGCGAGGGGGGTAGCGGGGGGGCCCTACAAGAGACCCAGTACTTC. Residues: CASSEGGSGGALQETQYF.

The chain joins TRBV5-4 to TRBJ1-2; the D is unclear. Trimming left V 5 bases short and J 4 bases short, with 15 bases between. Germline V gene data show CDR1 as SGHNT and CDR2 as YYREEE (reference sequence). The CDR3 runs to 14 residues. The CDR3 spells CASSQADGPYGYTF. CDR3 DNA: TGTGCCAGCAGTCAGGCAGACGGCCCCTATGGCTACACCTTC.

This clone has only a few counts. This sequence joins TRBV6-6 and TRBJ2-1; a weak D match, TRBD1 (6 bases). V was cut by 5 bases and J by 5 bases, with 13 bases left in between. The CDR3 contains 14 residues. From germline, CDR1 is MNHNY and CDR2 SVGAGI (reference sequence). As DNA, the CDR3 is TGTGCCAGCAGTACAAGACAGGAAAACAATGAGCAGTTCTTC. This encodes CASSTRQENNEQFF.

This clone was found a few times. The chain has TRBV19 and TRBJ1-4; D not resolved. Germline V gene sequence: CDR1 LNHDA, CDR2 SQIVND (reference sequence). CDR3 length: 13 residues. V lost 4 bases and J 5 bases, leaving 8 bases between the germline ends. DNA of the CDR3: TGTGCCAGTAGTAGGGCAGAGAATGAAAAACTGTTTTTT. It codes for CASSRAENEKLFF.

V and J are TRBV19 and TRBJ2-7, with 7 bases that match TRBD1. From germline, CDR1 is LNHDA and CDR2 SQIVND (reference sequence). J was trimmed by 6 bases and V by 5 bases; bases with no gene match: 7. The CDR3 length is 13 residues. The CDR3 sequence: CASSLTGLGEQYF. Here the CDR3 DNA reads TGTGCCAGTAGTTTGACAGGGCTCGGCGAGCAGTACTTC.

This clone was observed a handful of times. The chain employs TRBV7-9 and TRBJ2-3; TRBD2 agrees at 13 bases. The CDR3 totals 16 residues. From germline, CDR1 is SEHNR and CDR2 FQNEAQ (reference sequence). The junction had 3 bases not matched to a gene; V was cut back by 5 bases and J by 1 base. CDR3 protein: CASSPGTSGGTDTQYF. The CDR3 region has the DNA TGTGCCAGCAGCCCAGGGACTAGCGGGGGCACAGATACGCAGTATTTT.

The CDR3 loop is CASSPHTGSGANVLTF. The CDR3 DNA follows: TGTGCCAGCAGCCCACATACAGGCTCGGGGGCCAACGTCCTGACTTTC. The chain uses TRBV28 and TRBJ2-6; a possible D gene is TRBD1 (5 bases). Trimming removed 6 bases from V and 4 bases from J, with 16 bases in between. The germline V gene has CDR1 MDHEN and CDR2 SYDVKM. This CDR3 contains 16 residues.

J is TRBJ2-3 and V is TRBV7-6, with 7 bases identical to TRBD2. Germline V lookup: CDR1 SGHVS, CDR2 FNYEAQ. This CDR3 comprises 15 residues. The V gene end was trimmed by 3 bases and the J gene end by 2 bases; junction bases not matched to a gene: 5. CDR3 protein: CASSLSAGYTDTQYF. CDR3 DNA: TGTGCCAGCAGCTTGTCAGCGGGGTACACAGATACGCAGTATTTT.

This clone appeared a few times. The chain links TRBV7-2 to TRBJ1-1; a weak D match, TRBD1 (5 bases). The V gene's germline CDR1 is SGHTA and CDR2 FQGNSA. V lost 4 bases, J lost 5 bases, and 17 bases lay in between. The CDR3 is 15 amino acids. CDR3 sequence (DNA): TGTGCCAGCAGCTCCCTCAGGGCGGAGAGGACTGAAGCTTTCTTT. Protein sequence: CASSSLRAERTEAFF. The whole variable domain, filled in from reference TRBV7-2 and TRBJ1-1, reads GAGVSQSPSNKVTEKGKDVELRCDPISGHTALYWYRQSLGQGLEFLIYFQGNSAPDKSGLPSDRFSAERTGGSVSTLTIQRTQQEDSAVYLCASSSLRAERTEAFFGQGTRLTVV.

The V gene is TRBV13, the J gene TRBJ1-3, with D tentatively TRBD1 (6 bases). Per germline, CDR1 PRHDT and CDR2 FYEKMQ (reference sequence). The CDR3 runs to 14 residues. The V end lost 2 bases, the J end lost 2 bases, and 7 bases lay between the germline ends. Here the CDR3 DNA reads TGTGCCAGCAGCTTAAACAGGGCTGGAAACACCATATATTTT. Amino acid sequence: CASSLNRAGNTIYF.

This clone was seen more than once but under ten times. The genes are TRBV2 and TRBJ1-2; 7 bases agree with TRBD1. Per germline, CDR1 SNHLY and CDR2 FYNNEI. With V trimmed by 7 bases and J by 5 bases, 13 bases remained unmatched. This CDR3 comprises 15 residues. CDR3 protein: CASTMGTAPFYGYTF. DNA of the CDR3: TGTGCCAGCACCATGGGGACAGCACCGTTTTATGGCTACACCTTC.

This clone was detected only a few times. This sample also contains other DNA sequences that code for the same CDR3. This chain connects TRBV7-2 to TRBJ1-1; D unclear. V was shortened by 0 bases and J by 0 bases, with 5 bases between the two germline ends. The CDR3 runs to 14 residues. Germline-derived CDR1 and CDR2 are SGHTA and FQGNSA. In nucleotides, the CDR3 is TGTGCCAGCAGCTTAGCGGCCTTGAACACTGAAGCTTTCTTT. Its protein is CASSLAALNTEAFF.

This sequence joins TRBV13 and TRBJ2-3, with 9 positions matching TRBD2. Per the germline V gene, CDR1 is PRHDT and CDR2 is FYEKMQ (reference sequence). The CDR3 is 15 residues long. Germline trimming cut 5 bases from V and 4 bases from J; bases unmatched to any gene: 7. CDR3 sequence reads: CASSQRGDFSDTQYF. The CDR3 bases are TGTGCCAGCAGCCAGCGGGGGGACTTTTCAGATACGCAGTATTTT.

The V and J genes are TRBV7-9 and TRBJ1-2; the D gene is possibly TRBD1 (6 bases). Deletions cut 3 bases from V and 1 base from J, with 15 bases between. Germline V gives CDR1 SEHNR, CDR2 FQNEAQ (reference sequence). The CDR3 has 16 residues. The CDR3 loop is CASSFAGTPINYGYTF. The CDR3 nucleotides are TGTGCCAGCAGCTTCGCCGGGACACCGATTAACTATGGCTACACCTTC.

The genes are TRBV19 and TRBJ1-2; D is uncertain. Trimming took 4 bases from V and 4 from J, leaving 10 bases between them. The germline V gene has CDR1 LNHDA and CDR2 SQIVND (reference sequence). The CDR3 is 13 amino acids. DNA of the CDR3: TGTGCCAGTAGTAAAGCAGGTCCCTATGGCTACACCTTC. Translated: CASSKAGPYGYTF.

The gene calls are TRBV25-1 and TRBJ2-7; 10 bases agree with TRBD1. Looked up from germline, CDR1 is MGHDK and CDR2 is SYGVNS. Trimming cost V 6 bases and J 5 bases; bases outside gene matches: 7. The CDR3 spans 14 residues. CDR3 nucleotides: TGTGCCAGCAGGGGGACAGGGGAGCAGAACGAGCAGTACTTC. This translates into CASRGTGEQNEQYF.

Note on this clone: Other nucleotide sequences from this sample produce the same CDR3. The chain joins TRBV6-5 to TRBJ1-1; D not resolved. This CDR3 comprises 14 residues. Germline V gives CDR1 MNHEY, CDR2 SVGAGI. V dropped 0 bases and J dropped 2 bases, with 7 bases sitting between them. CDR3 in DNA: TGTGCCAGCAGTTACTCACGGGTTAACACTGAAGCTTTCTTT. It yields the protein CASSYSRVNTEAFF.

There are a few counts of this clone. This sequence joins TRBV5-4 and TRBJ2-2, with D possibly being TRBD1 (5 bases). CDR1 is SGHNT and CDR2 is YYREEE in the germline V gene (reference sequence). This CDR3 spans 14 amino acids. V was trimmed by 2 bases and J by 4 bases, leaving 9 bases between them. The CDR3 is CASSLPQGTGELFF. The CDR3 nucleotides read TGTGCCAGCAGCTTACCCCAGGGCACCGGGGAGCTGTTTTTT.

This clone was observed a handful of times. The rearrangement joins TRBV2 to TRBJ2-7; tentatively, D is TRBD2 (5 bases). Germline lookup yields CDR1 SNHLY and CDR2 FYNNEI. With 4 bases removed from V and 4 bases from J, the gap between germline ends came to 8 bases. CDR3 size: 12 residues. The CDR3 reads CASSGTGYEQYF. The CDR3 DNA sequence: TGTGCCAGCAGTGGGACTGGATACGAGCAGTACTTC.